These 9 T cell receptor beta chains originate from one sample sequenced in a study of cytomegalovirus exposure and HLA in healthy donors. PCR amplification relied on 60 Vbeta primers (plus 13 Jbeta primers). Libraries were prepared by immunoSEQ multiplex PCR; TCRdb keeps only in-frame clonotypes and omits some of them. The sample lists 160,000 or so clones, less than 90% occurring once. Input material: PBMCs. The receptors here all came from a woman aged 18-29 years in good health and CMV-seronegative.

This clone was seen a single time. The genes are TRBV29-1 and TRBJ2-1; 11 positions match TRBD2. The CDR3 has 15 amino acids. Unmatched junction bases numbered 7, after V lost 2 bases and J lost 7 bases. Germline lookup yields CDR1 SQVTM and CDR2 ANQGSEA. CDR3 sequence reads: CSVEQASGRRNEQFF. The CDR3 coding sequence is TGCAGCGTTGAACAGGCTAGCGGGAGGCGTAATGAGCAGTTCTTC.

The CDR3 loop is CASSPMEGGGFETQYF. The DNA for the CDR3 is TGTGCCAGCAGTCCCATGGAGGGGGGGGGCTTTGAGACCCAGTACTTC. The chain has TRBV7-6 and TRBJ2-5, with a possible D match to TRBD2 (7 bases). Germline CDR1 SGHVS, CDR2 FNYEAQ. The CDR3 is made up of 16 amino acids. V lost 6 bases, J lost 5 bases, and 22 bases lay in between.

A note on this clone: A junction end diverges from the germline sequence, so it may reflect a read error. In DNA, the CDR3 is TGTGCCAGCAGTGGAAATCCAGGTGACGGGAGCTCCTATAATTCACCCCCCCACTTT. Its translation is CASSGNPGDGSSYNSPPHF. The chain combines TRBV28 with TRBJ1-6; no definite D call. There are 19 residues in the CDR3. Germline V gene sequence: CDR1 MDHEN, CDR2 SYDVKM.

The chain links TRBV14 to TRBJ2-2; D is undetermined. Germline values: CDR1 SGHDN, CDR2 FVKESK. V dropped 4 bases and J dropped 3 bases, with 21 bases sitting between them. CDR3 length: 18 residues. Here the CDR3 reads CASSPRLSFLGDTGELFF. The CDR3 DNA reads TGTGCCAGCAGCCCCCGCCTGAGCTTCCTTGGTGACACCGGGGAGCTGTTTTTT.

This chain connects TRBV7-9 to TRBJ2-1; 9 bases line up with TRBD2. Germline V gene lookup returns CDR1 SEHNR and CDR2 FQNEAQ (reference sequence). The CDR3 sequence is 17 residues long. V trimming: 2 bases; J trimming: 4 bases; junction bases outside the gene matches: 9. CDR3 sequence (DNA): TGTGCCAGCAGCTTACCCCCAAGGACTAGCGTTTACAATGAGCAGTTCTTC. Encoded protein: CASSLPPRTSVYNEQFF.

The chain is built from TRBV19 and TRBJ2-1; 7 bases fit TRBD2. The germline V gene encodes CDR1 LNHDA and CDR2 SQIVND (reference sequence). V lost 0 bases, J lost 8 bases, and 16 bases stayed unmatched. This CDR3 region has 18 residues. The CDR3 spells CASSIEGVDWEGQDEQFF. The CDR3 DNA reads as TGTGCCAGTAGTATAGAGGGGGTTGATTGGGAGGGGCAGGATGAGCAGTTCTTC. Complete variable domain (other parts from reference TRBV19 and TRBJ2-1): DGGITQSPKYLFRKEGQNVTLSCEQNLNHDAMYWYRQDPGQGLRLIYYSQIVNDFQKGDIAEGYSVSREKKESFPLTVTSAQKNPTAFYLCASSIEGVDWEGQDEQFFGPGTRLTVL.

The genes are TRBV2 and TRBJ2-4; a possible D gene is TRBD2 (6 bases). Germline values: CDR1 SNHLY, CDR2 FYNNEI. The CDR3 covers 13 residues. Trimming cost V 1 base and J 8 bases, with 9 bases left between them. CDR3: CASSEGEVHIQYF. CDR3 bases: TGTGCCAGCAGTGAAGGGGAGGTGCACATTCAGTACTTC.

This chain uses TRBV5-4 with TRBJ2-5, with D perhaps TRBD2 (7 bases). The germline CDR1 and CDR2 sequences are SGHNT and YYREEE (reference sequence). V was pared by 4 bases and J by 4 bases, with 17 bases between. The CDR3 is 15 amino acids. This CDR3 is CASSLPTRGLETQYF. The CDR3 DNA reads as TGTGCCAGCAGCCTGCCCACGCGGGGGCTAGAGACCCAGTACTTC. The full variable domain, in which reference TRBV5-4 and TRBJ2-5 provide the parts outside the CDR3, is ETGVTQSPTHLIKTRGQQVTLRCSSQSGHNTVSWYQQALGQGPQFIFQYYREEENGRGNFPPRFSGLQFPNYSSELNVNALELDDSALYLCASSLPTRGLETQYFGPGTRLLVL.

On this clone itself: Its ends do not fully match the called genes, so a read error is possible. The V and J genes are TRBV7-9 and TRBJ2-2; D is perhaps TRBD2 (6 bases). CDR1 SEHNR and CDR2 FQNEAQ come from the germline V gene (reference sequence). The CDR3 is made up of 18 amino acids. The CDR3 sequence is CSSSWSKGGGTNTGELFF. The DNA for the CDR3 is TGTTCCAGCAGCTGGTCTAAGGGTGGCGGGACGAACACCGGGGAGCTGTTTTTT.